This is a list of T cell receptor beta chains from one sample in a study of PD-L1 blockade in urothelial cancer. The method was immunoSEQ multiplex PCR; TCRdb's version includes in-frame clones alone and lacks a portion of them. The data contain tens of thousands of clones, 81% of them singletons. The input for sequencing was PBMCs, taken around atezolizumab (anti-PD-L1) treatment. Receptor source: a man between 65 and 85 years old with urothelial cancer. The CDR3 runs from the conserved cysteine through the conserved F or W. The D gene is left open where the match is weak. Clone size is shown for a subset of rows, as once, few, many or a class of expanded clone.

TRBD1	NA	TRBV5-8	TRBJ2-5	TGTGCCAGCAGCTTTCTGACAGGGGGGGAGACCCAGTACTTC	CASSFLTGGETQYF
TRBD2	NA	TRBV23-1	TRBJ2-1	TGCGCCAGCAGTCAATCGGTCCGGGAGGGATCCTACAATGAGCAGTTCTTC	CASSQSVREGSYNEQFF
NA	medium-sized	TRBV7-2	TRBJ1-1	TGTGCCAGCAGCTTACCCCCCGCAGGCAGTAACACTGAAGCTTTCTTT	CASSLPPAGSNTEAFF
NA	NA	TRBV11-3	TRBJ2-1	TGTGCCAGCAGCTTGGGGAGGTACAATGAGCAGTTCTTC	CASSLGRYNEQFF
NA	NA	TRBV11-2	TRBJ1-4	TGTGCCAGCAGCTTTTTGACATCCCGCCTGTTTTTT	CASSFLTSRLFF
NA	once	TRBV21-1	TRBJ2-3	TGTGCCAGCAGCATCCATTGGGACAACTTTCTTTACACAGATACGCAGTATTTT	CASSIHWDNFLYTDTQYF
TRBD2	NA	TRBV5-1	TRBJ2-3	TGCGCCAGCAGCTTGGCCAGAGTAGCGGGTCCCACAGATACGCAGTATTTT	CASSLARVAGPTDTQYF
NA	few	TRBV27	TRBJ2-1	TGTGCCAGCACCCCTCGGGGGAGTGGGTGGGATGAGCAGTTCTTC	CASTPRGSGWDEQFF
NA	NA	TRBV4-2	TRBJ2-1	TGTGCCAGCAGCCAAGACTGGGCTTTCAGCTCCTACAATGAGCAGTTCTTC	CASSQDWAFSSYNEQFF
NA	NA	TRBV7-2	TRBJ1-5	TGTGCCAGCAGCTTAGGGAGAAATAGCAATCAGCCCCAGCATTTT	CASSLGRNSNQPQHF
TRBD2	NA	TRBV4-1	TRBJ2-1	TGCGCCAGCAGCCATGCTGGTTCCCCGGGACTAGCCACATACAATGAGCAGTTCTTC	CASSHAGSPGLATYNEQFF
TRBD1	NA	TRBV6-5	TRBJ2-2	TGTGCCAGCAGCCTCAGGGGGTCAACCGGGGAGCTGTTTTTT	CASSLRGSTGELFF
TRBD2	few	TRBV5-1	TRBJ2-5	TGCGCCAGCAGCCCCTCATCTAGCGGGCAAGAGACCCAGTACTTC	CASSPSSSGQETQYF
TRBD2	few	TRBV25-1	TRBJ2-5	TGTGCCAGCAGTGCAACAGGGACTAGTGGAGAGACCCAGTACTTC	CASSATGTSGETQYF
TRBD1	NA	TRBV29-1	TRBJ1-1	TGCAGCGGTCCACCATCCTCGACAGGGATGAACACTGAAGCTTTCTTT	CSGPPSSTGMNTEAFF
NA	NA	TRBV5-8	TRBJ1-1	TGTGCCAGCAGCATCCGGGGATACACTGAAGCTTTCTTT	CASSIRGYTEAFF
NA	NA	TRBV10-3	TRBJ1-1	TGTGCCACACAACAGGACACTGAAGCTTTCTTT	CATQQDTEAFF
NA	once	TRBV28	TRBJ2-2	TGTGCCAGCAGTTTATTGGCCGACGGGGAGCTGTTTTTT	CASSLLADGELFF
NA	few	TRBV4-3	TRBJ2-1	TGCGCCAGCAGCCAAGGCGGGGGCAACAATGAGCAGTTCTTC	CASSQGGGNNEQFF
NA	NA	TRBV4-1	TRBJ2-7	TGCGCCAGCAGCCAAGATAAAGGGGTGGGAGGAATGGGCGAGCAGTACTTC	CASSQDKGVGGMGEQYF
NA	NA	TRBV14	TRBJ1-1	TGTGCCAGCAGCCCAGGGCCGGGTGGCACTGAAGCTTTCTTT	CASSPGPGGTEAFF
NA	NA	TRBV23-1	TRBJ1-1	TGCGCCAGCAGTCCCCTCACAGTGAACACTGAAGCTTTCTTT	CASSPLTVNTEAFF
NA	NA	TRBV19	TRBJ2-1	TGTGCCAGTAGTATCTGGCCCCGAGGGGGTGAGCAGTTCTTC	CASSIWPRGGEQFF
NA	NA	TRBV9	TRBJ1-1	TGTGCCAGCAGCGCCTCCGGTGTGAGCACTGAAGCTTTCTTT	CASSASGVSTEAFF
NA	NA	TRBV5-6	TRBJ2-3	TGTGCCAGCAGCCTTACTAGCTTCGGGAGCACAGATACGCAGTATTTT	CASSLTSFGSTDTQYF
NA	NA	TRBV6-6	TRBJ2-2	TGTGCCAGCAGTTCTTTCGGCGGAATCACCGGGGAGCTGTTTTTT	CASSSFGGITGELFF
TRBD2	NA	TRBV9	TRBJ2-2	TGTGCCAGCAGCGTAGCGGGAGGGGGAGGCGGGGAGCTGTTTTTT	CASSVAGGGGGELFF
NA	NA	TRBV4-3	TRBJ2-1	TGCGCCAGCAGCCAGATAGGGGGAGGGAATGAGCAGTTCTTC	CASSQIGGGNEQFF
NA	NA	TRBV27	TRBJ1-3	TGTGCCAGCAGTCGCTCTCTATCAAGCTCTGGAAACACCATATATTTT	CASSRSLSSSGNTIYF
TRBD2	NA	TRBV5-1	TRBJ2-5	TGCGCCAGCAGCTTCCCTAGCGGGAGTATTCAAGAGACCCAGTACTTC	CASSFPSGSIQETQYF
TRBD1	NA	TRBV27	TRBJ1-2	TGTGCCAGCAGGGTGACAGGGAATTACTATGGCTACACCTTC	CASRVTGNYYGYTF
NA	NA	TRBV19	TRBJ2-5	TGTGCCAGCACGGCGGGGGAGACCCAGTACTTC	CASTAGETQYF
NA	NA	TRBV27	TRBJ2-1	TGTGCCAGCAGTTTCGCGGGACTCTCCTACAATGAGCAGTTCTTC	CASSFAGLSYNEQFF
TRBD2	NA	TRBV9	TRBJ2-1	TGTGCCAGCAGCCCTGGTGCTTCTAGCGGTTACAATGAGCAGTTCTTC	CASSPGASSGYNEQFF
NA	few	TRBV5-1	TRBJ1-1	TGCGCCAGCAGCTTGGGTGTGCGGGACGGTACCGAAGCTTTCTTT	CASSLGVRDGTEAFF
TRBD1	NA	TRBV10-2	TRBJ1-1	TGCGCCAGCAGTGAGTCTCAGGGGGCGGCGACTGAAGCTTTCTTT	CASSESQGAATEAFF
NA	NA	TRBV6-5	TRBJ1-1	TGTGCCAGCAGCTCGGATGGGGGAGGCGCGACTGAAGCTTTCTTT	CASSSDGGGATEAFF
TRBD2	NA	TRBV15	TRBJ2-1	TGTGCCACCAGCAGAGGCCTAGCGGGAGCACGGGAGCAGTTCTTC	CATSRGLAGAREQFF
NA	NA	TRBV15	TRBJ2-3	TGTGCCACCAGCAGAGATTCAGGGGCGAGAACAGATACGCAGTATTTT	CATSRDSGARTDTQYF
TRBD2	NA	TRBV27	TRBJ2-1	TGTGCCACTCAGACTAGCGGGTTTATCTATGAGCAGTTCTTC	CATQTSGFIYEQFF
TRBD2	NA	TRBV6-1	TRBJ2-1	TGTGCCAGCAGCTCTAGCGGGGAGGTGGGATCGGAGCAGTTCTTC	CASSSSGEVGSEQFF
NA	few	TRBV21-1	TRBJ1-2	TGTGCCAGTCCGACAGGGGTTTACTATGGCTACACCTTC	CASPTGVYYGYTF
NA	once	TRBV19	TRBJ2-1	TGTGCCAGTAGTATCTTAGCAGGGAATGAGCAGTTCTTC	CASSILAGNEQFF
TRBD1	few	TRBV5-1	TRBJ1-1	TGCGCCAGCAGCTTGACTACAGGGGTAGGGACTGAAGCTTTCTTT	CASSLTTGVGTEAFF
TRBD2	NA	TRBV29-1	TRBJ2-1	TGCAGCGTGCCGCGGAGGCTAGCGGGAGCGAATGAGCAGTTCTTC	CSVPRRLAGANEQFF
NA	NA	TRBV4-3	TRBJ2-1	TGCGCCAGCAGCCAAGATATGAAGGGGGATAAAGGAGAGCAGTTCTTC	CASSQDMKGDKGEQFF
NA	once	TRBV28	TRBJ1-2	TGTGCCAGCAGACCTGGGTCGGAGGGTGGAGGCTACACCTTC	CASRPGSEGGGYTF
TRBD2	once	TRBV28	TRBJ2-7	TGTGCCAGCAGCCTGGGAGGTAGCGGGAGGGCCTACGAGCAGTACTTC	CASSLGGSGRAYEQYF
NA	NA	TRBV27	TRBJ2-7	TGTGCCAACCTCAGGGGATTCCGATACGAGCAGTACTTC	CANLRGFRYEQYF
NA	NA	TRBV19	TRBJ1-1	TGTGCCAGTAGTATAGCAGGGATCACTGAAGCTTTCTTT	CASSIAGITEAFF
TRBD1	NA	TRBV4-1	TRBJ1-1	TGCGCCAGCAGCCGGACAGGGGAGAACACTGAAGCTTTCTTT	CASSRTGENTEAFF
NA	NA	TRBV5-1	TRBJ1-2	TGCGCCAGCAGCTTGGCGGGGACTAACTATGGCTACACCTTC	CASSLAGTNYGYTF
NA	NA	TRBV29-1	TRBJ2-5	TGCAGCGTTGACAGGGGCCGAGAGACCCAGTACTTC	CSVDRGRETQYF
NA	NA	TRBV19	TRBJ1-1	TGTGCCAGTAGTATAGATAGGAGGAACACTGAAGCTTTCTTT	CASSIDRRNTEAFF
NA	NA	TRBV29-1	TRBJ2-5	TGCAGCGTTGACGAGGGGGACCAAGAGACCCAGTACTTC	CSVDEGDQETQYF
TRBD2	NA	TRBV7-3	TRBJ2-2	TGTGCCAGCAGCTCCCGACTAGCGGGAAAGGCCGGGGAGCTGTTTTTT	CASSSRLAGKAGELFF
TRBD2	few	TRBV28	TRBJ2-1	TGTGCCAGCAGTTTACTAGCGGGAAATGAGCAGTTCTTC	CASSLLAGNEQFF
NA	once	TRBV28	TRBJ2-2	TGTGCCAGCAGTCCCCACATAAGCACCGGGGAGCTGTTTTTT	CASSPHISTGELFF
NA	NA	TRBV28	TRBJ1-1	TGTGCCAGCAGTCCGCCCCTGCTCGGGGACACTGAAGCTTTCTTT	CASSPPLLGDTEAFF